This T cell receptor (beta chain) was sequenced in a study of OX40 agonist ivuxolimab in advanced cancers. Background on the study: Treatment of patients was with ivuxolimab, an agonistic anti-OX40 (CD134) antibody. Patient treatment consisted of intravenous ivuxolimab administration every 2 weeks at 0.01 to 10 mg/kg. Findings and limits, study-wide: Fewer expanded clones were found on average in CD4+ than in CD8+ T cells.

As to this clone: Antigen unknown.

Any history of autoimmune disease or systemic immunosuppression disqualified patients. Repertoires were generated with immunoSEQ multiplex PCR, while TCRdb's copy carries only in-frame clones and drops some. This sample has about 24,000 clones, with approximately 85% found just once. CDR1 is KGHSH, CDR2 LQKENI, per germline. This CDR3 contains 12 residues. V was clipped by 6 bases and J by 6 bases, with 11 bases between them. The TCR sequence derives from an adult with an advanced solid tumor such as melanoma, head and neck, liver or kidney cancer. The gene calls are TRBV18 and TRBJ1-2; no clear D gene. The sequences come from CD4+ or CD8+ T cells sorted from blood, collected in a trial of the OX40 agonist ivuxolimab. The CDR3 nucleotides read TGTGCCAGCTCCCAAGGAAGGGATGGCTACACCTTC. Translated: CASSQGRDGYTF.